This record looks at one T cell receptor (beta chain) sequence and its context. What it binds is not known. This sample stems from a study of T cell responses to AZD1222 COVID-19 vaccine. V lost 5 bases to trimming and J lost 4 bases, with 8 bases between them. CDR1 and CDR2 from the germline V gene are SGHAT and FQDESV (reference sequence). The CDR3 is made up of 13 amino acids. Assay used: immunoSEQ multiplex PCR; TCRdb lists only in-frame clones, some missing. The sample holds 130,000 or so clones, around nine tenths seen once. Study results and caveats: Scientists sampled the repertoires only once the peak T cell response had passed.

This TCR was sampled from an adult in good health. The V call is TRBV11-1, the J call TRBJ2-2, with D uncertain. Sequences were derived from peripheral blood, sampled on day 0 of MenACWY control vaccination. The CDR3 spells CASSRFPTGELFF. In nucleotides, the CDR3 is TGTGCCAGCAGCCGATTTCCCACCGGGGAGCTGTTTTTT.